This entry lists 30 T cell receptor beta chains sequenced from one sample in a study of monozygotic twins with inflammatory bowel disease. TCRdb reworked the 5' RACE reads into one entry per CDR3 protein, no DNA. This listing includes approximately 200,000 distinct CDR3 sequences. The material sequenced was blood. These receptors originate from a human donor with ulcerative colitis or Crohn's disease, or a healthy co-twin of an affected twin (not recorded which).

The chain has TRBV5-1 and TRBJ1-5. This CDR3 is built from 15 residues. Germline CDR1 reads SGHRS; CDR2 reads YFSETQ. The CDR3 sequence is CASSLGDYSNQPQHF.

The V and J genes are TRBV5-1 and TRBJ1-1. CDR1 and CDR2 (germline): SGHRS, YFSETQ. This CDR3 has 13 residues. The chain's CDR3 is CASSLGWTAEAFF. The full variable domain, completed using reference TRBV5-1 and TRBJ1-1, is KAGVTQTPRYLIKTRGQQVTLSCSPISGHRSVSWYQQTPGQGLQFLFEYFSETQRNKGNFPGRFSGRQFSNSRSEMNVSTLELGDSALYLCASSLGWTAEAFFGQGTRLTVV.

The rearrangement joins TRBV7-2 to TRBJ2-3; as DNA is missing, the TRBD2 call by TCRdb cannot be tested. CDR3 length: 16 residues. Per germline, CDR1 SGHTA and CDR2 FQGNSA. The chain's CDR3 is CASTPREGLGADTQYF.

The V and J genes are TRBV24-1 and TRBJ1-2. This CDR3 is 15 amino acids long. Germline V gives CDR1 KGHDR, CDR2 SFDVKD. CDR3 in amino acids: CATSDPRAGNYGYTF.

The chain is built from TRBV5-8 and TRBJ1-2; the D gene TCRdb calls, TRBD1, cannot be checked with no DNA. Germline lookup yields CDR1 SGHTS and CDR2 YDEGEE. The CDR3 sequence is 15 residues long. The CDR3 spells CASSLRTGGRSGYTF.

This chain joins TRBV7-8 and TRBJ1-5; as DNA is missing, the TRBD1 call by TCRdb cannot be tested. This CDR3 region has 15 residues. Germline V gives CDR1 SGHVS, CDR2 FQNEAQ. CDR3 sequence: CASRRTGGENQPQHF.

The chain carries TRBV5-1 and TRBJ1-1; TCRdb selects TRBD1, and the lack of DNA leaves this call unchecked. The CDR3 contains 14 residues. Germline values: CDR1 SGHRS, CDR2 YFSETQ. CDR3 amino acids: CASSSQGSGTEAFF.

The rearrangement uses TRBV12-3 or TRBV12-4 and TRBJ2-6. The CDR3 covers 13 residues. CDR3 in amino acids: CASSRTEANVLTF.

The chain uses TRBV4-1 and TRBJ1-2; without DNA, the TCRdb call of TRBD1 cannot be checked. Germline V gives CDR1 MGHRA, CDR2 YSYEKL. CDR3 length: 15 amino acids. CDR3 region: CASSQGTLEGYGYTF.

J is TRBJ2-1 and V is TRBV25-1; there is no DNA to check the TCRdb D call of TRBD1. This CDR3 is 14 amino acids long. In germline, CDR1 is MGHDK, CDR2 SYGVNS. The CDR3 protein is CASSAPGTHNEQFF.

This chain joins TRBV12-3 or TRBV12-4 and TRBJ1-4. This CDR3 spans 16 amino acids. This CDR3 is CASSLSRGIRDEKLFF.

This chain joins TRBV28 and TRBJ1-6; the TCRdb D gene call, TRBD1, has no DNA to confirm it. CDR1 and CDR2 (germline): MDHEN, SYDVKM. CDR3 length: 15 amino acids. This CDR3 reads CASSLAWQGNSPLHF.

The chain uses TRBV7-2 and TRBJ2-7. The CDR3 covers 14 residues. From germline, CDR1 is SGHTA and CDR2 FQGNSA. CDR3 protein: CASSSYLLGYEQYF.

This chain links TRBV10-3 with TRBJ2-3; the D call of TRBD2 rests on TCRdb alone, since no DNA is present to check it. CDR1 is ENHRY and CDR2 is SYGVKD in the germline V gene. The length of the CDR3 is 15 residues. This chain's CDR3 is CAIRRAGAPTDTQYF.

The rearrangement joins TRBV20-1 to TRBJ2-1; TCRdb picks TRBD1, but there is no DNA to check that call. CDR1 is DFQATT, CDR2 SNEGSKA, per germline (reference sequence). CDR3 length equals 16 residues. The CDR3 sequence is CSARDYNRGEYNEQFF.

The chain uses TRBV15 and TRBJ1-1; TCRdb indicates TRBD1, and absent DNA this call remains unverified. The CDR3 is 17 amino acids. In germline, CDR1 is LNHNV, CDR2 YYDKDF (reference sequence). CDR3 loop: CATSREPHGTGADEAFF. The whole variable domain, filled in from reference TRBV15 and TRBJ1-1, reads DAMVIQNPRYQVTQFGKPVTLSCSQTLNHNVMYWYQQKSSQAPKLLFHYYDKDFNNEADTPDNFQSRRPNTSFCFLDIRSPGLGDTAMYLCATSREPHGTGADEAFFGQGTRLTVV.

The gene calls are TRBV5-4 and TRBJ2-3; TCRdb's assignment of TRBD1 cannot be checked, as there is no DNA. Germline V CDR1 and CDR2: SGHNT, YYREEE (reference sequence). The CDR3 length is 16 residues. This CDR3 is CASSLEGGGSTDTQYF.

This chain uses TRBV4-1 with TRBJ2-2; TCRdb designates TRBD2, a call that cannot be tested without DNA. CDR1 MGHRA and CDR2 YSYEKL come from the germline V gene. The CDR3 covers 19 residues. The CDR3 is CASSPPGQRQGVSSGELFF.

The V and J genes are TRBV3-1 and TRBJ2-3; absent DNA, TCRdb's TRBD1 call cannot be checked. Germline assignment: CDR1 LGHDT and CDR2 YNNKEL (reference sequence). CDR3 length equals 17 residues. CDR3 sequence: CASSQRKNRVDGDTQYF.

This chain uses TRBV5-1 with TRBJ2-7; TCRdb's assignment of TRBD1 cannot be checked, as there is no DNA. Germline V CDR1 and CDR2: SGHRS, YFSETQ. The CDR3 has 15 amino acids. The CDR3 region is CASSPTWGSPHEQYF.

The chain links TRBV10-2 to TRBJ2-7. In germline, CDR1 is WSHSY, CDR2 SAAADI. The CDR3 runs 13 residues. CDR3 protein: CASRTSRTYEQYF.

The genes are TRBV14 and TRBJ1-2; the D call from TCRdb, TRBD1, cannot be confirmed without DNA. Looked up from germline, CDR1 is SGHDN and CDR2 is FVKESK. This CDR3 has 13 amino acids. The CDR3 spells CASSHRGNYGYTF. Variable domain in full (rest from reference TRBV14 and TRBJ1-2): EAGVTQFPSHSVIEKGQTVTLRCDPISGHDNLYWYRRVMGKEIKFLLHFVKESKQDESGMPNNRFLAERTGGTYSTLKVQPAELEDSGVYFCASSHRGNYGYTFGSGTRLTVV.

The chain recombines TRBV29-1 with TRBJ1-2; the D call of TRBD1 rests on TCRdb alone, since no DNA is present to check it. This CDR3 contains 12 residues. Germline V gives CDR1 SQVTM, CDR2 ANQGSEA. This CDR3 is CSVENRAYGYTF.

This rearrangement joins TRBV7-9 to TRBJ1-4. The CDR3 contains 14 residues. Looked up from germline, CDR1 is SEHNR and CDR2 is FQNEAQ (reference sequence). The CDR3 here is CASSSTPLNEKLFF.

The chain links TRBV12-3 or TRBV12-4 to TRBJ2-2; TCRdb's D call of TRBD1 is untestable without DNA. This CDR3 region has 14 residues. The CDR3 is CAARQGTNTGELFF.

The chain joins TRBV12-3 or TRBV12-4 to TRBJ2-1; with no DNA, the TCRdb D assignment of TRBD1 cannot be verified. This CDR3 has 13 amino acids. The CDR3 loop reads CASSLGVMVEQFF.

The chain couples TRBV20-1 to TRBJ2-2; as DNA is missing, the TRBD2 call by TCRdb cannot be tested. The CDR3 has 14 amino acids. The germline V gene has CDR1 DFQATT and CDR2 SNEGSKA (reference sequence). The CDR3 loop is CSAAGTLNTGELFF.

V is TRBV20-1 and J is TRBJ2-3; with no DNA, the TCRdb D assignment of TRBD2 cannot be verified. Germline V CDR1 and CDR2: DFQATT, SNEGSKA (reference sequence). This CDR3 comprises 14 residues. The CDR3 sequence is CSARRGGETDTQYF.

This chain uses TRBV7-9 with TRBJ2-1. The CDR3 is made up of 12 amino acids. Per the germline V gene, CDR1 is SEHNR and CDR2 is FQNEAQ (reference sequence). CDR3 sequence: CAVPSSYNEQFF.

This CDR3 reads CASGGLAGTYNEQFF. This chain links TRBV12-5 with TRBJ2-1; there is no DNA to check the TCRdb D call of TRBD2. The CDR3 runs to 15 residues. In germline, CDR1 is LGHNT, CDR2 FRNRAP.